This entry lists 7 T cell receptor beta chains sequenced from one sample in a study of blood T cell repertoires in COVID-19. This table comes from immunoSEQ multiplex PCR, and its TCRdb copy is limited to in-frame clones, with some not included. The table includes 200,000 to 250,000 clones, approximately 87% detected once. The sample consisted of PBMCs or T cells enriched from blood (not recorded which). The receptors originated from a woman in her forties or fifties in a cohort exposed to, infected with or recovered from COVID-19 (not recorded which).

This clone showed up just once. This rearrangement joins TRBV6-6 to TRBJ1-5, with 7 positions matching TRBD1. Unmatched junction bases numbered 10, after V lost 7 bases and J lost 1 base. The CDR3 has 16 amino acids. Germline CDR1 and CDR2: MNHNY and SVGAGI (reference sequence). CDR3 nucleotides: TGTGCCAGCAACGATATCACAGGGGCGAGCAATCAGCCCCAGCATTTT. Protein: CASNDITGASNQPQHF.

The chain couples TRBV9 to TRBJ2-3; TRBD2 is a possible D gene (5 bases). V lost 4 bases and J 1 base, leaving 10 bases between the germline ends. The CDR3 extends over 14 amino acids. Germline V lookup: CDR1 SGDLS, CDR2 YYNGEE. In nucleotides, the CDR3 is TGTGCCAGCAGCCTACCCGGGGGCACAGATACGCAGTATTTT. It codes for CASSLPGGTDTQYF.

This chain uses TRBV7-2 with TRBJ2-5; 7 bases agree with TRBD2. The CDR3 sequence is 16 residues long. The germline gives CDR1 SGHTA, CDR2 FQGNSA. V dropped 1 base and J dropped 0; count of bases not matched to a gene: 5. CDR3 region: CASSLVRGEDQETQYF. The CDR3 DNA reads TGTGCCAGCAGCTTAGTTCGGGGGGAGGACCAAGAGACCCAGTACTTC.

In nucleotides, the CDR3 is TGCGCCAGCAGCCTGAACCCTCAGGGGGCCGATAATTCACCCCTCCACTTT. This gives the protein CASSLNPQGADNSPLHF. V and J are TRBV5-1 and TRBJ1-6, with 8 bases matching TRBD1. Per the germline V gene, CDR1 is SGHRS and CDR2 is YFSETQ. The CDR3 spans 17 residues. Trimming cost V 4 bases and J 5 bases; bases outside gene matches: 11.

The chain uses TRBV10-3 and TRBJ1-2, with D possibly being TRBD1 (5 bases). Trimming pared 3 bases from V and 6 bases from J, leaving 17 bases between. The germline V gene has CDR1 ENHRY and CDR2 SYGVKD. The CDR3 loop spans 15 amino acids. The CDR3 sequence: CAISDLGDSHHGYTF. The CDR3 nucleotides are TGTGCCATCAGTGACCTGGGGGACTCCCACCATGGCTACACCTTC.

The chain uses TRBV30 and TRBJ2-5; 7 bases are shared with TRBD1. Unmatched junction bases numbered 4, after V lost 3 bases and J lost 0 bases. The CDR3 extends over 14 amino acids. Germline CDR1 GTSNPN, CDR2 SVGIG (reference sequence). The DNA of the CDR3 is TGTGCCTGGAGCAAGACAGGGAACCAAGAGACCCAGTACTTC. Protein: CAWSKTGNQETQYF.

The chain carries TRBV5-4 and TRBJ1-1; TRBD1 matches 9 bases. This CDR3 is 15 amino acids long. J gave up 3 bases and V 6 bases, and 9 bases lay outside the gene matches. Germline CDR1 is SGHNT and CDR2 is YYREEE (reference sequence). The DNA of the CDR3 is TGTGCCAGCACCCCAGGCGGACAGGGGTACACTGAAGCTTTCTTT. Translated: CASTPGGQGYTEAFF.